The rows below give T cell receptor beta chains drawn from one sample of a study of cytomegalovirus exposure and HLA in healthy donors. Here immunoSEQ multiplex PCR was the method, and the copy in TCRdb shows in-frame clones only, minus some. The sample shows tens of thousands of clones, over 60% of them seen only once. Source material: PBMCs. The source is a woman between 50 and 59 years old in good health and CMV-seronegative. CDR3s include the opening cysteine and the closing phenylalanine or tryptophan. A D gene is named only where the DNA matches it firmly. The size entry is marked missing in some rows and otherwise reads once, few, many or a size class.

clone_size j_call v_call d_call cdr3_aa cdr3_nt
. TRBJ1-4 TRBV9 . CASSVFEAPNEKLFF TGTGCCAGCAGCGTATTCGAGGCCCCAAATGAAAAACTGTTTTTT
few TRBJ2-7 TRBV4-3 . CASSQMGGYEQYF TGCGCCAGCAGCCAAATGGGGGGCTACGAGCAGTACTTC
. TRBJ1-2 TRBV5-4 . CASSLGLRQGGGYTF TGTGCCAGCAGCTTGGGGCTGCGACAAGGAGGAGGCTACACCTTC
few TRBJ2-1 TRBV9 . CASSVGASHEQFF TGTGCCAGCAGCGTGGGGGCCTCGCATGAGCAGTTCTTC
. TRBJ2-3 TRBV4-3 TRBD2 CASSHRTSGSSPTDTQYF TGCGCCAGCAGCCACAGGACTAGCGGGAGTTCCCCCACAGATACGCAGTATTTT
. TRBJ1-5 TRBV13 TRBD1 CASSSRQGAGQPQHF TGTGCCAGCAGCTCGCGACAGGGGGCCGGTCAGCCCCAGCATTTT
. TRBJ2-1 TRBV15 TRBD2 CATSRDGTRNEQFF TGTGCCACCAGCAGAGACGGGACTAGGAATGAGCAGTTCTTC
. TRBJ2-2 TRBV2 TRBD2 CASSEGRSGGTGELFF TGTGCCAGCAGTGAAGGCAGATCGGGGGGCACCGGGGAGCTGTTTTTT
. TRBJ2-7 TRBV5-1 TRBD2 CASTGLGLAGGPLSF TGCGCCAGCACCGGGCTGGGACTAGCGGGAGGGCCGCTCTCGTTC
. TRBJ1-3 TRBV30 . CAYSLSSGNTIYF TGTGCCTATTCCCTGAGCTCTGGAAACACCATATATTTT
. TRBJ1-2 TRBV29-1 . CSVGNFRDYGYTF TGCAGCGTTGGAAACTTCAGGGACTATGGCTACACCTTC
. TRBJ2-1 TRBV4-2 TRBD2 CASSQVGREDEQFF TGTGCCAGCAGCCAAGTTGGGCGGGAGGATGAGCAGTTCTTC
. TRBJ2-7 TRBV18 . CASSPGALYEQYF TGTGCCAGCTCACCGGGAGCACTATACGAGCAGTACTTC
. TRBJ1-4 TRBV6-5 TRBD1 CASSYRTGTGGDLLFF TGTGCCAGCAGCTACCGGACCGGGACAGGGGGTGATCTACTGTTTTTT
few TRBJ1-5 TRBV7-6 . CASSSGWKGNQPQHF TGTGCCAGCAGCTCAGGGTGGAAGGGCAATCAGCCCCAGCATTTT
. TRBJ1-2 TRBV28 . CAISSDYGYTF TGTGCCATTTCCTCGGACTATGGCTACACCTTC
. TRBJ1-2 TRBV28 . CASSSTGPNYGYTF TGTGCCAGCAGTTCGACAGGTCCCAACTATGGCTACACCTTC
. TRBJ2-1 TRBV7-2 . CASSPVRRGEQFF TGTGCCAGCAGCCCGGTTAGGCGGGGTGAGCAGTTCTTC
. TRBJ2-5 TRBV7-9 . CASSLEGADKYF TGTGCCAGCAGCTTAGAGGGAGCAGACAAGTACTTC
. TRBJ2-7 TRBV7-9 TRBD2 CASSKSGGVGLAGSYEQYF TGTGCCAGCAGCAAATCAGGGGGGGTCGGACTAGCGGGAAGCTACGAGCAGTACTTC
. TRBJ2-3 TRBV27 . CASTLSGVGDFTDTQYF TGTGCCAGCACCCTGAGTGGGGTGGGAGATTTCACAGATACGCAGTATTTT
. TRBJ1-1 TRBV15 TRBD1 CATSRAGQGAHDTEAFF TGTGCCACCAGCAGAGCGGGACAGGGGGCGCATGACACTGAAGCTTTCTTT
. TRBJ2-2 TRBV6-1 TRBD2 CASGARGGTGELFF TGTGCCAGCGGGGCACGGGGGGGAACCGGGGAGCTGTTTTTT
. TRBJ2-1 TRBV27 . CASSGNGGFEQFF TGTGCCAGCAGTGGTAACGGAGGGTTCGAGCAGTTCTTC
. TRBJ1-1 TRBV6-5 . CASSYSPQVNTEAFF TGTGCCAGCAGTTACTCCCCACAGGTTAACACTGAAGCTTTCTTT
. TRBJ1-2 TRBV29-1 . CSVGGDNYGYTF TGCAGCGTGGGAGGTGATAACTATGGCTACACCTTC
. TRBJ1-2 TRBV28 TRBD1 CASSLGDRGGYGYTF TGTGCCAGCAGTTTAGGGGACAGGGGGGGCTATGGCTACACCTTC
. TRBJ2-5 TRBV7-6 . CASSLAGTGGIEETQYF TGTGCCAGCAGCTTAGCTGGAACGGGTGGAATCGAGGAGACCCAGTACTTC
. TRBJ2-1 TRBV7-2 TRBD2 CASSKSGGEQFF TGTGCCAGCAGCAAAAGCGGGGGTGAGCAGTTCTTC
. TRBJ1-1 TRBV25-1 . CASSAQMGQQGNTEAFF TGTGCCAGCAGTGCGCAAATGGGCCAACAGGGGAACACTGAAGCTTTCTTT
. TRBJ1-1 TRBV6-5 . CASRPQASEAFF TGTGCCAGCAGGCCACAGGCGTCTGAAGCTTTCTTT
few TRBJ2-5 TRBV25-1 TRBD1 CASSLSGQGTRETQYF TGTGCCAGCAGTTTGTCGGGACAGGGGACGAGAGAGACCCAGTACTTC
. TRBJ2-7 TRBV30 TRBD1 CAWEGATYEQYF TGTGCCTGGGAGGGGGCCACCTACGAGCAGTACTTC
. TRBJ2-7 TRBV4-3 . CASSLSRQTYEQYF TGCGCCAGCAGCCTAAGCAGGCAAACCTACGAGCAGTACTTC
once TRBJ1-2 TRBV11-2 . CASSLDRPGLNGYTF TGTGCCAGCAGCTTAGATCGGCCAGGGTTAAATGGCTACACCTTC
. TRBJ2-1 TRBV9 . CASSVAGVYNEQFF TGTGCCAGCAGCGTAGCGGGGGTTTACAATGAGCAGTTCTTC
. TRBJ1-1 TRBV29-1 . CIVKGSAYLLMNTEAFF TGCATCGTCAAGGGGTCAGCGTACCTTTTAATGAACACTGAAGCTTTCTTT
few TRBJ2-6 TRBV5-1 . CASSLGIGGSGANVLTF TGCGCCAGCAGCTTGGGTATAGGGGGCTCTGGGGCCAACGTCCTGACTTTC
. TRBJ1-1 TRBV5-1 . CASSLVGGGDTEAFF TGCGCCAGCAGCTTGGTTGGGGGGGGCGACACTGAAGCTTTCTTT
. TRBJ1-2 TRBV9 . CASTSVYYGYTF TGTGCCAGTACTAGCGTCTACTATGGCTACACCTTC